This TCR beta chain was sequenced in a study of CD8+CD57+ T cells in acquired aplastic anemia. Study outcomes and limitations: Between patients and controls, around 27 CD8+ CDR3 sequences were found in common.

At least ten counts were recorded for this clonotype. What it binds is not known. CDR3 and TCR beta VDJ profiling relied on genomic DNA as the template. TCRdb recomputed calls from the reads with MiXCR, one row per CDR3 protein. This table holds 180,000 or so distinct CDR3 sequences, around 48% found once. With V trimmed by 2 bases and J by 0 bases, 4 bases remained unmatched. Germline lookup yields CDR1 SEHNR and CDR2 FQNEAQ (reference sequence). CDR3 length equals 15 residues. Sequencing was done on patients that had shown CD8+CD57+ cell expansion by flow cytometry. Blood samples were obtained from patients who had received no prior therapy.

This TCR came from a human donor with aplastic anemia. The V and J genes are TRBV7-9 and TRBJ2-7; 7 bases align to TRBD1. Sequencing used sorted CD4+, CD8+, or CD8+CD57+ T cells (not recorded which) from PBMCs. CDR3 sequence (DNA): TGTGCCAGCAGCTTACTGACAGGGAACTCCTACGAGCAGTACTTC. Translated: CASSLLTGNSYEQYF.